Sequencing of this T cell receptor beta chain was carried out in a study of cytomegalovirus exposure and HLA in healthy donors. Whole-study results and caveats: An ancestry cluster, one associated with Asian ancestry, reportedly showed fewer N-insertions than the approximately 660-donor mean in a later analysis. A later analysis revealed that TCR association rates differed between HLA loci, peaking at DRB1 and bottoming out at HLA-C.

With respect to this clone: What it recognizes is unknown. Other nucleotide sequences from this sample produce the same CDR3.

PCR primers comprised 60 Vbeta and 13 Jbeta primers. Clones were read by immunoSEQ multiplex PCR, and TCRdb kept only the in-frame ones, dropping some. The table includes 220,000 or so clones, more than 65% detected once. Sequencing used PBMCs. The receptor comes from a woman aged 25 to 45 in good health and CMV-seronegative.

The DNA of the CDR3 is TGTGCCAGCAGTTCCGGACAGGGAAACACTGAAGCTTTCTTT. Protein: CASSSGQGNTEAFF. The genes are TRBV27 and TRBJ1-1; TRBD1 matches at 8 bases. The V gene end was trimmed by 4 bases and the J gene end by 2 bases; junction bases not matched to a gene: 3. The germline CDR1 and CDR2 sequences are MNHEY and SMNVEV (reference sequence). This CDR3 comprises 14 residues.